These T cell receptor beta chains were read from a single sample in a study of T cells in Graves' hyperthyroidism and ophthalmopathy. TCRdb itself ran the multiplex PCR reads through MiXCR, one entry per CDR3 protein. Of some 400,000 distinct CDR3 sequences detected, about 19% appear once; the ten largest clones hold around 4%. Sample: blood. These receptors were collected from a young woman with Graves' hyperthyroidism. CDR3s include the opening cysteine and the closing phenylalanine or tryptophan. Fields, in order: CDR3 DNA, CDR3 protein, V gene, J gene, clone size, D gene. A D gene is named only where the DNA matches it firmly. Some rows mark clone size as missing; the rest say once, few, many or name a class of expanded clone.

TGTGCCAGCAGTGAATCTGCCGGGCGGGGAGGCTACACCTTC,CASSESAGRGGYTF,TRBV6-1,TRBJ1-2,NA,NA
TGTGCCAGCAGAAGGACAGAAGATGGCTACACCTTC,CASRRTEDGYTF,TRBV9,TRBJ1-2,many,NA
TGTGCCAGCAGCCAACTTACACCGCGCCAAGAGACCCAGTACTTC,CASSQLTPRQETQYF,TRBV3-1,TRBJ2-5,many,NA
TGCAGTGCTCCACGTGACAGAAATCAGCCCCAGCATTTT,CSAPRDRNQPQHF,TRBV20-1,TRBJ1-5,many,NA
TGTGCCTGGAGTGTCTTCGGGACAGGGGGCAACACCGGGGAGCTGTTTTTT,CAWSVFGTGGNTGELFF,TRBV30,TRBJ2-2,NA,TRBD1
TGTGCCAGCAGCGGGGGCCTAGCGGGGAGGGAGACCCAGTACTTC,CASSGGLAGRETQYF,TRBV25-1,TRBJ2-5,many,TRBD2
TGTGCCAGCAGTGGTTGGGAAGCGGCTAAAGAGACCCAGTACTTC,CASSGWEAAKETQYF,TRBV6-1,TRBJ2-5,many,NA
TGTGCCATCAGTGAGACAGAGAACACTGAAGCTTTCTTT,CAISETENTEAFF,TRBV10-3,TRBJ1-1,many,NA
TGCAGTGCTAGAGATACGAGGGAGCTAGAGGCCCAGCATTTT,CSARDTRELEAQHF,TRBV20-1,TRBJ1-5,many,NA
TGTGCCATCAGTGTCCGCGAGGGGACAAGCGCTCCTTCTAACTATGGCTACACCTTC,CAISVREGTSAPSNYGYTF,TRBV10-3,TRBJ1-2,NA,NA
TGTGCCAGCAGCTTAGTTCATCCACGGGCTTTCTTT,CASSLVHPRAFF,TRBV11-2,TRBJ1-1,many,NA
TGTGCCAGCACCGGGACAGCGAACACCGGGGAGCTGTTTTTT,CASTGTANTGELFF,TRBV12-3/TRBV12-4,TRBJ2-2,many,TRBD1
TGTGCCAGCAGTAACCTCGACAGGGGGGATGGCTACACCTTC,CASSNLDRGDGYTF,TRBV3-1,TRBJ1-2,NA,TRBD1
TGTGCCAGCAGCCAAGAATCGAGAAGGGTGTGGACTGAAGCTTTCTTT,CASSQESRRVWTEAFF,TRBV3-1,TRBJ1-1,many,NA
TGTGCCAGCAGTTACTCCACCGAGGCCTTGAGACTTAACACTGAAGCTTTCTTT,CASSYSTEALRLNTEAFF,TRBV6-2/TRBV6-3,TRBJ1-1,many,NA
TGCGCCAGCAGCTTGACTAGCGTACCCCTGGGAGAGACCCAGTACTTC,CASSLTSVPLGETQYF,TRBV5-1,TRBJ2-5,many,TRBD2
TGTGCCAGCAGCCATAGCGGGGGGGTCCCCGGGGAGCTGTTTTTT,CASSHSGGVPGELFF,TRBV7-2,TRBJ2-2,few,TRBD2
TGCAGTGCTTGGGACAGGGGCACTGAAGCTTTCTTT,CSAWDRGTEAFF,TRBV20-1,TRBJ1-1,many,TRBD1
TGCAGTGCTAGTCCCGACAGGGGCCCTAGCAATCAGCCCCAGCATTTT,CSASPDRGPSNQPQHF,TRBV20-1,TRBJ1-5,many,TRBD1
TGCAGTGCTAGTGGCGGGGGAAACTACGAGCAGTACTTC,CSASGGGNYEQYF,TRBV20-1,TRBJ2-7,many,TRBD2
TGCAGCGTTGATCCGGGACAGGGGGCAGAGACCCAGTACTTC,CSVDPGQGAETQYF,TRBV29-1,TRBJ2-5,few,TRBD1
TGTGCCAGCCGGAGCACGGAGACCCAGTACTTC,CASRSTETQYF,TRBV12-3/TRBV12-4,TRBJ2-5,NA,NA
TGCAGTGCTGGAGCTACACTAGGAGAAGAGACCCAGTACTTC,CSAGATLGEETQYF,TRBV20-1,TRBJ2-5,many,NA
TGTGCCAGCAGCCGGGACAGCTACTCCTACGAGCAGTACTTC,CASSRDSYSYEQYF,TRBV12-3/TRBV12-4,TRBJ2-7,NA,TRBD1
TGTGCCAGCAGTGGGGGACAGGGGACGGCCACTGAAGCTTTCTTT,CASSGGQGTATEAFF,TRBV2,TRBJ1-1,many,TRBD1
TGTGCCAGCAGCTACGACAGGGTGAACACTGAAGCTTTCTTT,CASSYDRVNTEAFF,TRBV6-5,TRBJ1-1,many,TRBD1
TGTGCCAGCAATACAGGGTTCGATACGCAGTATTTT,CASNTGFDTQYF,TRBV6-1,TRBJ2-3,many,NA
TGCAGTATTCAGGCTGGGAGCAATCAGCCCCAGCATTTT,CSIQAGSNQPQHF,TRBV29-1,TRBJ1-5,many,NA
TGTGCCAGCAGTTACCCGACTAGCGGGGGGCCGACGGGAGAGACCCAGTACTTC,CASSYPTSGGPTGETQYF,TRBV6-5,TRBJ2-5,many,TRBD2
TGTGCCAGCAGTCCCTATAAGGGGTCCCCTGCGTCACCCCTCCACTTT,CASSPYKGSPASPLHF,TRBV2,TRBJ1-6,NA,NA
TGTGCCAGCAGTGAAGGGGGCGGAAACTCCTACGAGCAGTACTTC,CASSEGGGNSYEQYF,TRBV6-1,TRBJ2-7,NA,NA
TGTGCCAGCGGGCGGACTAGATCGAACACCGGGGAGCTGTTTTTT,CASGRTRSNTGELFF,TRBV2,TRBJ2-2,many,TRBD2
TGTGCCAGCAGTGCACCTATCGGGAATCAGCCCCAGCATTTT,CASSAPIGNQPQHF,TRBV2,TRBJ1-5,many,NA
TGTGCCAGCAGTGACTGGACACTTGGCAATCAGCCCCAGCATTTT,CASSDWTLGNQPQHF,TRBV6-1,TRBJ1-5,many,NA
TGTGCCAGCAGTCTCTCCCCGTGGGACAGGGCCCCTGTTAGCTATGGCTACACCTTC,CASSLSPWDRAPVSYGYTF,TRBV6-4,TRBJ1-2,many,TRBD1
TGTGCCAGCAGCAACCCCAGGGGGCTTAGAAACACCATATATTTT,CASSNPRGLRNTIYF,TRBV28,TRBJ1-3,many,TRBD1
TGCAGCGCGAGACAGGAGAATCAGCCCCAGCATTTT,CSARQENQPQHF,TRBV29-1,TRBJ1-5,many,NA
TGCAGCGTTGAAGCGACAGGGGTTTCCTATGGCTACACCTTC,CSVEATGVSYGYTF,TRBV29-1,TRBJ1-2,NA,TRBD1
TGTGCCACCAGTGATCCGGAGGACGGCAATCAGCCCCAGCATTTT,CATSDPEDGNQPQHF,TRBV24-1,TRBJ1-5,many,NA
TGCAGTGCTAGAGATCCCGGGACTAGCGGGAGCTCCTACGAGCAGTACTTC,CSARDPGTSGSSYEQYF,TRBV20-1,TRBJ2-7,NA,TRBD2
TGTGCCAGCAGTGAAATACGAAATGGCTACACCTTC,CASSEIRNGYTF,TRBV2,TRBJ1-2,NA,NA
TGCAGTGCTAGCTCCTCCGGGAATGGCTACACCTTC,CSASSSGNGYTF,TRBV20-1,TRBJ1-2,many,NA
TGCAGTGCGGGGTGGGGAGCCGAGCAGTACTTC,CSAGWGAEQYF,TRBV20-1,TRBJ2-7,few,NA
TGCAGTGCTAGAAGAGATATCTGGGCCCAGTACCAAGAGACCCAGTACTTC,CSARRDIWAQYQETQYF,TRBV20-1,TRBJ2-5,NA,NA
TGTGCCAGCTCACCACGGACAACCCGGGACAGGAACACTGAAGCTTTCTTT,CASSPRTTRDRNTEAFF,TRBV18,TRBJ1-1,many,TRBD1
TGTGCCAGCAGCTCGGGACTAGCGGGGGGTACCCAAGAGACCCAGTACTTC,CASSSGLAGGTQETQYF,TRBV11-2,TRBJ2-5,NA,TRBD2
TGTGCCAGCAGTTTATATGTCGGTTCGGGAGAGACCCAGTACTTC,CASSLYVGSGETQYF,TRBV27,TRBJ2-5,many,NA
TGTGCCAGCAGTTCCAGGACAGGGGCTAACTACGAGCAGTACTTC,CASSSRTGANYEQYF,TRBV6-5,TRBJ2-7,NA,TRBD1
TGTGCTAGTGGCATTAGGGAACGGGCCAACGTCCTTACTTTC,CASGIRERANVLTF,TRBV12-5,TRBJ2-6,NA,NA
TGTGCCAGCAGCCGAGGCGGGGGAGATACTCAGCCCCAGCATTTT,CASSRGGGDTQPQHF,TRBV7-9,TRBJ1-5,NA,NA
TGTGCCAGCAGAGGAAACGGCGGTAACTATGGCTACACCTTC,CASRGNGGNYGYTF,TRBV2,TRBJ1-2,many,NA
TGTGCCAGCAGTCCCGACTACGCTAGCACAGATACGCAGTATTTT,CASSPDYASTDTQYF,TRBV2,TRBJ2-3,many,NA
TGTGCCTGGAGTGTCGCCCATAAGAATTCACCCCTCCACTTT,CAWSVAHKNSPLHF,TRBV30,TRBJ1-6,few,NA
TGTGCCAGCAGACCCGGGAGGTTCGGTAACATTCAGTACTTC,CASRPGRFGNIQYF,TRBV6-1,TRBJ2-4,many,TRBD2
TGTGCCAGTAGTTCCACGGACAGGGGGCACGAGCAGTACTTC,CASSSTDRGHEQYF,TRBV19,TRBJ2-7,many,TRBD1
TGCAGCGTTGAAGGTGGGGACACTGAAGCTTTCTTT,CSVEGGDTEAFF,TRBV29-1,TRBJ1-1,many,NA
TGTGCCTGGAGTTCATGGTATGGCTACACCTTC,CAWSSWYGYTF,TRBV30,TRBJ1-2,NA,NA